Each of the 12 T cell receptor beta chains below was sequenced from the same sample in a study of neurological immune-mediated disorders. Using its own MiXCR run on the 5' RACE reads, TCRdb lists one record per CDR3 protein. The data show 66,000 or so distinct CDR3 sequences, with 3.4% seen just once and under 4.5% held by the top ten. Sequences were obtained from PBMCs. Receptors were obtained from a man in his forties with multiple sclerosis.

This chain connects TRBV15 to TRBJ2-5, with D unresolved. Trimming cost V 0 bases and J 3 bases, with 8 bases left between them. Germline CDR1 reads LNHNV; CDR2 reads YYDKDF (reference sequence). The CDR3 runs to 14 residues. The CDR3 region is CATSRDWAEETQYF. The CDR3 DNA is TGTGCCACCAGCAGAGACTGGGCGGAAGAGACCCAGTACTTC.

This clonotype was observed at least ten times. V gene TRBV7-2 combines with J gene TRBJ2-5; TRBD2 aligns across 13 bases. Germline CDR1 reads SGHTA; CDR2 reads FQGNSA. V was clipped by 5 bases and J by 0 bases; unmatched bases: 3. The CDR3 loop spans 16 amino acids. CDR3 residues: CASSAGLAGHQETQYF. CDR3 nucleotide sequence: TGTGCCAGCAGCGCGGGACTAGCGGGGCACCAAGAGACCCAGTACTTC.

Worth noting for this clonotype: A much larger clone differs by one base, so this may be a read error. The rearrangement links TRBV11-1 to TRBJ2-1; D call uncertain. The CDR3 sequence is 11 residues long. Germline loops: CDR1 SGHAT, CDR2 FQDESV (reference sequence). The CDR3: CDSSFINEQFF. CDR3 sequence (DNA): TGTGACAGCAGCTTTATAAACGAGCAGTTCTTC.

This clonotype was detected ten times or more. The chain joins TRBV27 to TRBJ2-7, with D perhaps matching TRBD1 or TRBD2 (5 bases each). Germline V gene lookup returns CDR1 MNHEY and CDR2 SMNVEV (reference sequence). The CDR3 runs to 13 residues. Trimming took 6 bases from V and 2 from J, leaving 11 bases between them. For the CDR3, the DNA is TGTGCCAGCAGCGTCGGGGCCACCTACGAGCAGTACTTC. Amino acids: CASSVGATYEQYF.

This clonotype was counted many times. V is TRBV5-1 and J is TRBJ1-1; the D gene is possibly TRBD1 (6 bases). Germline CDR1 reads SGHRS; CDR2 reads YFSETQ. This CDR3 region has 16 residues. V was cut by 0 bases and J by 4 bases, with 16 bases left in between. The CDR3 DNA sequence: TGCGCCAGCAGCTTGGCCCAAGGGCAGGGGATCACTGAAGCTTTCTTT. Amino acids: CASSLAQGQGITEAFF.

This clonotype occurred many times. The rearrangement uses TRBV10-1 and TRBJ2-3; no clear D gene. V lost 5 bases, J lost 2 bases, and 11 bases lay in between. This CDR3 has 14 amino acids. Germline V gives CDR1 WNHNN, CDR2 SYGVQD (reference sequence). The CDR3 sequence is CASSIRRTTDTQYF. DNA for the CDR3: TGCGCCAGCAGTATAAGGAGAACCACAGATACGCAGTATTTT.

This clonotype was recorded many times. This chain connects TRBV29-1 to TRBJ1-1; 7 bases map to TRBD1. From germline, CDR1 is SQVTM and CDR2 ANQGSEA. The CDR3 consists of 12 residues. Trimming at V came to 4 bases and at J to 7 bases, leaving 6 bases not matched to a gene. CDR3 coding DNA: TGCAGCGTTGGCGAGGGGGCAGATGAAGCTTTCTTT. Protein: CSVGEGADEAFF.

This clonotype has ten or more counts. The gene calls are TRBV5-6 and TRBJ2-3; 8 bases agree with TRBD2. Germline trimming cut 2 bases from V and 1 base from J; bases unmatched to any gene: 9. CDR1 is SGHDT and CDR2 is YYEEEE in the germline V gene. This CDR3 comprises 17 residues. In nucleotides, the CDR3 is TGTGCCAGCAGCTTACCCTTTAGCGGGGTCGGCACAGATACGCAGTATTTT. It encodes CASSLPFSGVGTDTQYF.

Many counts were recorded for this clonotype. The chain uses TRBV5-1 and TRBJ2-5, with D tentatively TRBD1 or TRBD2 (5 bases each). The CDR3 is 15 residues long. Germline V gene data show CDR1 as SGHRS and CDR2 as YFSETQ. V was shortened by 0 bases and J by 5 bases, with 14 bases between the two germline ends. CDR3 in DNA: TGCGCCAGCAGCTTGGCCGGGGCTTTGGGGGAGACCCAGTACTTC. Encoded protein: CASSLAGALGETQYF.

This clonotype was seen at least ten times. The V and J genes are TRBV20-1 and TRBJ1-1; 9 bases match TRBD1. The CDR3 sequence is 13 residues long. In germline, CDR1 is DFQATT, CDR2 SNEGSKA (reference sequence). The junction had 4 bases not matched to a gene; V was cut back by 4 bases and J by 4 bases. CDR3 DNA: TGCAGTGCTAACAGGGGGCGGTCCACTGAAGCTTTCTTT. It yields the protein CSANRGRSTEAFF.

This clonotype showed up many times. The J gene is TRBJ1-2, the V gene TRBV5-1; no firm D call. This CDR3 is built from 16 residues. Germline CDR1 SGHRS, CDR2 YFSETQ. Trimming stripped 4 bases from V and 2 bases from J, with 18 bases between. The CDR3 DNA follows: TGCGCCAGCAGCACGGACCCCGGGGTCCGCAACTATGGCTACACCTTC. Translated, it gives CASSTDPGVRNYGYTF.

This clonotype was picked up many times. This chain uses TRBV7-9 with TRBJ2-2, with D perhaps TRBD2 (6 bases). Trimming stripped 1 base from V and 7 bases from J, with 7 bases between. The CDR3 loop spans 13 amino acids. The germline CDR1 and CDR2 sequences are SEHNR and FQNEAQ (reference sequence). The CDR3 DNA sequence: TGTGCCAGCAGCTTAGACGGGGGCGGGGAGCTGTTTTTT. Its protein product is CASSLDGGGELFF.